One and the same sample provided the 8 T cell receptor beta chains below, sequenced in a study of shared clonotypes between healthy human individuals. Terminally differentiated effector memory CD45RA+ cells were excluded by CCR7 positive selection of CD45RO-negative cells. The method was immunoSEQ multiplex PCR; TCRdb's version includes in-frame clones alone and lacks a portion of them. This table holds around 2,000,000 clones, about 95% found once. Sequenced input: naive CD8+ T cells sorted from blood. These receptors originate from a man aged 18 to 35 in good health.

The rearrangement joins TRBV28 to TRBJ2-2; 10 positions match TRBD1. Germline trimming cut 5 bases from V and 6 bases from J; bases unmatched to any gene: 6. Germline V gives CDR1 MDHEN, CDR2 SYDVKM. The CDR3 has 15 amino acids. In DNA form, the CDR3 reads TGTGCCAGCAGTCCCGGGACAGGGGCCCCCGGGGAGCTGTTTTTT. Translating it yields CASSPGTGAPGELFF.

The rearrangement uses TRBV29-1 and TRBJ1-1; D is ambiguous. Per germline, CDR1 SQVTM and CDR2 ANQGSEA. V was clipped by 1 base and J by 8 bases, with 14 bases between them. This CDR3 contains 13 residues. Here the CDR3 DNA reads TGCAGCGTTGAAGGGGGATCTACCCCGGAAGCTTTCTTT. Translating it yields CSVEGGSTPEAFF.

This chain links TRBV5-6 with TRBJ1-5; D is perhaps TRBD1 (5 bases). The germline V gene has CDR1 SGHDT and CDR2 YYEEEE. The CDR3 is 15 amino acids. Trimming took 4 bases from V and 2 from J, leaving 13 bases between them. The CDR3 region has the DNA TGTGCCAGCAGCATTCAGGGTGGAGGCAATCAGCCCCAGCATTTT. Translated: CASSIQGGGNQPQHF.

The J gene is TRBJ2-7, the V gene TRBV19; TRBD1 aligns across 10 bases. Germline CDR1 and CDR2: LNHDA and SQIVND (reference sequence). The CDR3 is 15 residues long. Trimming took 4 bases from V and 0 from J; bases not matched to a gene: 3. This CDR3 reads CASSTGTGASYEQYF. The DNA of the CDR3 is TGTGCCAGTAGTACCGGGACAGGGGCCTCCTACGAGCAGTACTTC.

Regarding this clone: Other DNA variants within this sample encode the same CDR3. The chain carries TRBV9 and TRBJ2-1, with 9 bases that match TRBD2. The germline V gene has CDR1 SGDLS and CDR2 YYNGEE. The length of the CDR3 is 15 residues. V shed 0 bases and J 3 bases; nucleotides not matched to a gene: 1. The CDR3 loop reads CASSVGSGGYNEQFF. CDR3 nucleotide sequence: TGTGCCAGCAGCGTAGGTAGCGGGGGCTACAATGAGCAGTTCTTC.

This chain uses TRBV28 with TRBJ1-6, with 7 bases fitting TRBD1. The germline gives CDR1 MDHEN, CDR2 SYDVKM. With V trimmed by 6 bases and J by 6 bases, 8 bases remained unmatched. The CDR3 spans 15 residues. The CDR3 reads CASSPVGQPNSPLHF. CDR3 DNA sequence: TGTGCCAGCAGCCCCGTGGGACAGCCTAATTCACCCCTCCACTTT.

The V and J genes are TRBV12-5 and TRBJ1-5, with D hard to call. The CDR3 is 10 amino acids. V lost 9 bases, J lost 9 bases, and 9 bases lay in between. Germline V gene sequence: CDR1 LGHNT, CDR2 FRNRAP. CDR3 bases: TGTGCTAGCTTCGGACGGCCCCAGCATTTT. Protein product: CASFGRPQHF.

This chain connects TRBV9 to TRBJ2-7, with D tentatively TRBD1 (5 bases). V lost 0 bases and J lost 3, with 10 bases in between. CDR3 length: 14 residues. Germline V lookup: CDR1 SGDLS, CDR2 YYNGEE. As DNA, the CDR3 is TGTGCCAGCAGCGTAGAACGGCAGGGCTACGAGCAGTACTTC. Amino acid sequence: CASSVERQGYEQYF. The whole variable domain, filled in from reference TRBV9 and TRBJ2-7, reads DSGVTQTPKHLITATGQRVTLRCSPRSGDLSVYWYQQSLDQGLQFLIQYYNGEERAKGNILERFSAQQFPDLHSELNLSSLELGDSALYFCASSVERQGYEQYFGPGTRLTVT.